This is a list of T cell receptor beta chains from one sample in a study of shared clonotypes between healthy human individuals. The assay was immunoSEQ multiplex PCR, and TCRdb's table has in-frame clones only and misses some. This sample yields approximately 710,000 clones, of which 80% to 95% are seen a single time; around a third belongs to the top ten. Sequenced material: memory CD8+ T cells from PBMCs. The receptors come from a young man in good health. Some clones in this sample may be carry-over from other donors' samples. Each CDR3 is given with its conserved first and last residue.

TRBV18,16,TRBJ1-4,CASSQIRSTGNEKLFF
TRBV29-1,13,TRBJ2-5,CSVEGQGGETQYF
TRBV29-1,15,TRBJ2-6,CSVGQIESGANVLTF
TRBV7-9,18,TRBJ2-7,CASSLATLTLTGDYEQYF
TRBV27,17,TRBJ1-6,CASSYTTVQGWNSPLHF
TRBV7-6,13,TRBJ2-3,CASSFTRTDTQYF
TRBV5-4,14,TRBJ1-6,CASSLRTANSPLHF
TRBV27,14,TRBJ2-5,CASSLGAGASTQYF
TRBV30,12,TRBJ1-1,CASGQKLPEAFF
TRBV19,14,TRBJ2-5,CASSDSFSGETQYF
TRBV28,14,TRBJ2-1,CASRPRGPYNEQFF
TRBV29-1,14,TRBJ1-2,CSILGSGRPYGYTF
TRBV19,13,TRBJ2-1,CASRKPGTLEQFF
TRBV28,16,TRBJ1-1,CASSPLTPDRNTEAFF
TRBV11-2,15,TRBJ2-7,CASSSRHRGRYEQYF
TRBV15,17,TRBJ1-5,CATSSQIRGLGNQPQHF
TRBV5-1,16,TRBJ2-2,CASSNTMEPGTGELFF
TRBV7-6,16,TRBJ2-7,CASGPPLAGNLYEQYF
TRBV19,15,TRBJ2-5,CASTLGRGYQETQYF
TRBV28,16,TRBJ2-3,CASSLTRDRATDTQYF
TRBV6-1,15,TRBJ2-7,CASSMDRLASYEQYF
TRBV11-3,16,TRBJ2-5,CASSLAGRGAQETQYF
TRBV7-9,14,TRBJ2-7,CASSGSQGPGEQYF
TRBV28,14,TRBJ1-3,CASRDRGTGNTIYF
TRBV13,14,TRBJ1-1,CASSSLTGFTEAFF
TRBV7-6,14,TRBJ2-2,CASSLLGGAGELFF
TRBV18,15,TRBJ2-7,CASSPTGTSGYEQYF
TRBV2,11,TRBJ2-7,CATSSGYEQYF
TRBV6-4,14,TRBJ2-5,CARYGTVTEETQYF
TRBV18,18,TRBJ2-1,CASSPPTHTSGRDNEQFF
TRBV7-9,17,TRBJ2-2,CASSSGLAGGHTGELFF
TRBV5-1,11,TRBJ2-7,CASSSGYEQYF
TRBV7-9,14,TRBJ2-5,CASSLLGGAETQYF
TRBV19,16,TRBJ2-1,CASSMLAGGGLYEQFF
TRBV7-9,15,TRBJ1-1,CASSTSRDRNTEAFF
TRBV4-3,17,TRBJ1-2,CASSQDPGYYVGFGYTF